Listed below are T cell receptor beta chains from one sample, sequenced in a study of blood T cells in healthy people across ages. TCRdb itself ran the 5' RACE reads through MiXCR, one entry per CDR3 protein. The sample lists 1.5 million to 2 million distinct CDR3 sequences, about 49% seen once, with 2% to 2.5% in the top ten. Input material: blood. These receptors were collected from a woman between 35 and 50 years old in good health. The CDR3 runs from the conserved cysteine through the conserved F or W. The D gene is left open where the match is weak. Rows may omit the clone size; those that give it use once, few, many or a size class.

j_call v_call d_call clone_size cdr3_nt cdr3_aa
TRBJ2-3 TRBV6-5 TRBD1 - TGTGCCAGCAGTTACGGTCGACAGGGTTATGATACGCAGTATTTT CASSYGRQGYDTQYF
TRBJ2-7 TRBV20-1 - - TGCAGTGCTGGATTTGCCTCCCTCCCCGAGCAGTACTTC CSAGFASLPEQYF
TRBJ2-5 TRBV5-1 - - TGCGCCAGCAGTTATTACAGGGAAACCCAAGAGACCCAGTACTTC CASSYYRETQETQYF
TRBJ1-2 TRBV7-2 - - TGTGCCAGCAGCTTAGGGCGTAGAGGGATGTGGGGCTACACCTTC CASSLGRRGMWGYTF
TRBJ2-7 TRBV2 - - TGTGCCAGCAGTGAGGAGCTCCCCTACGAGCAGTACTTC CASSEELPYEQYF
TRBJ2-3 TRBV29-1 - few TGCAGCGTTGCCCCCCCAGATACGCAGTATTTT CSVAPPDTQYF
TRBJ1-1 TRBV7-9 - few TGTGCCAGCAGCTTTTCTTTCGCACGGAACACTGAAGCTTTCTTT CASSFSFARNTEAFF
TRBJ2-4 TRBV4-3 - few TGCGCCAGCAGCCAAGATCAGATAAGGGCCAAAAACATTCAGTACTTC CASSQDQIRAKNIQYF
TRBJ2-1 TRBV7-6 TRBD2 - TGTGCCAGCAGCTTAGGCATTAGCGGGGGGGTTTACAATGAGCAGTTCTTC CASSLGISGGVYNEQFF
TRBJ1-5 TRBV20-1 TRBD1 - TGCAGTGCTAGGGACGACAGGGGGACTCAGCCCCAGCATTTT CSARDDRGTQPQHF
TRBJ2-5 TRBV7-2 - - TGTGCCAACAGCGTCCGGGAGCAAGAGACCCAGTACTTC CANSVREQETQYF
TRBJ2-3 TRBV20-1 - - TGCAGTGCTAGGACGCAGTATTTT CSARTQYF
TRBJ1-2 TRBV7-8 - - TGTGCCAGCAGCTTAGTCACCAGGGGTGGCTACACCTTC CASSLVTRGGYTF
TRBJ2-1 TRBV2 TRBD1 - TGTGCCAGCAAGACCCGGGACAGGGTGGACAATGAGCAGTTCTTC CASKTRDRVDNEQFF
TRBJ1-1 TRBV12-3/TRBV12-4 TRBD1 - TGTGCCAGCAGCGTGACAGGGTACGGCACTGAAGCTTTCTTT CASSVTGYGTEAFF
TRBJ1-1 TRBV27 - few TGTGCCAGCAGTTTCCCCGGGGCCACTGAAGCTTTCTTT CASSFPGATEAFF